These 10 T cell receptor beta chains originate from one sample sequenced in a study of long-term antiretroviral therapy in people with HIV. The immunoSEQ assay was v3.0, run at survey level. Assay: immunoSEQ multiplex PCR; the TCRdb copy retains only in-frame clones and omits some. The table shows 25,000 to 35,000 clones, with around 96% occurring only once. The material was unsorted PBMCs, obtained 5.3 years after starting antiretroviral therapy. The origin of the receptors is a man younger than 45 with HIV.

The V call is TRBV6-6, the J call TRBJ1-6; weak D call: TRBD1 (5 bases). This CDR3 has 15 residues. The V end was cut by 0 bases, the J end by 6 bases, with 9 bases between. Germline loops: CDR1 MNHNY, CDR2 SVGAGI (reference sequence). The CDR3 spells CASSYSGTSNSPLHF. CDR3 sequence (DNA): TGTGCCAGCAGTTACTCCGGGACCTCTAATTCACCCCTCCACTTT.

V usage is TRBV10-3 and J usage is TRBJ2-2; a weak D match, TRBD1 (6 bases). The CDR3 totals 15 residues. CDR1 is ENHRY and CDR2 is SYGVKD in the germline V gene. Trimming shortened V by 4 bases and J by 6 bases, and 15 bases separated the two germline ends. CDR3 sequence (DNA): TGTGCCATCAGTGGACCACAGGGTAGCCCCGGGGAGCTGTTTTTT. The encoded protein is CAISGPQGSPGELFF.

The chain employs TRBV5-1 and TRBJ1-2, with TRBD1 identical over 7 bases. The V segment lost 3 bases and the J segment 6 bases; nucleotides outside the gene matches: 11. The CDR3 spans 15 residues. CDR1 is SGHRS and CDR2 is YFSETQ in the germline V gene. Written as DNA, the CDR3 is TGCGCCAGCAGCTACCAACAGGGGTCGAAAGATGGCTACACCTTC. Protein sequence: CASSYQQGSKDGYTF. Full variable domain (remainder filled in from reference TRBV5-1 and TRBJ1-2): KAGVTQTPRYLIKTRGQQVTLSCSPISGHRSVSWYQQTPGQGLQFLFEYFSETQRNKGNFPGRFSGRQFSNSRSEMNVSTLELGDSALYLCASSYQQGSKDGYTFGSGTRLTVV.

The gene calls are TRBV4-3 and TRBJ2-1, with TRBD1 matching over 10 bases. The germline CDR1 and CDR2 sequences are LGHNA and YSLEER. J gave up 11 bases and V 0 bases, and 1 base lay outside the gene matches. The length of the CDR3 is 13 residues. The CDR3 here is CASSQEGQGKQFF. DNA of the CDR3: TGCGCCAGCAGCCAAGAGGGACAGGGGAAGCAGTTCTTC.

The CDR3 region is CASSFARAGKDFGAFF. CDR3 nucleotide sequence: TGTGCCAGTAGTTTTGCGAGGGCAGGGAAGGACTTTGGAGCTTTCTTT. The gene calls are TRBV19 and TRBJ1-1, with D perhaps TRBD1 (5 bases). V lost 5 bases to trimming and J lost 10 bases, with 26 bases between them. The CDR3 spans 16 residues. Germline CDR1 reads LNHDA; CDR2 reads SQIVND (reference sequence).

The DNA for the CDR3 is TGTGCGTCGGGGTCAGTCTATGGCTACACCTTC. Translating it yields CASGSVYGYTF. The chain uses TRBV30 and TRBJ1-2; D is unresolved. This CDR3 comprises 11 residues. Germline CDR1 reads GTSNPN; CDR2 reads SVGIG (reference sequence).

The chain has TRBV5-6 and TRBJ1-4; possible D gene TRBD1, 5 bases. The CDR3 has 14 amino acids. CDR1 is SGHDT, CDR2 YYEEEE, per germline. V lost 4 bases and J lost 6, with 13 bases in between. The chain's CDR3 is CASSTQGRDEKLFF. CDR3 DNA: TGTGCCAGCAGCACCCAGGGCAGAGATGAAAAACTGTTTTTT.

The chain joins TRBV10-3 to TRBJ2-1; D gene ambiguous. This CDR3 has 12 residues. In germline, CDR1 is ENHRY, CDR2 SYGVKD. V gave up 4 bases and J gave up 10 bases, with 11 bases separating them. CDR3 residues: CAISVETFEQFF. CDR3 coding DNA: TGTGCCATCAGTGTTGAGACATTCGAGCAGTTCTTC.

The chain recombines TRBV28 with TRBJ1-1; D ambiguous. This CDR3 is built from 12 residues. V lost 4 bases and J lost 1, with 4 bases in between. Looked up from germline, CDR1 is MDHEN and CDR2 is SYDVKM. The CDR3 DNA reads TGTGCCAGCAGTTCCGCGAACACTGAAGCTTTCTTT. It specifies CASSSANTEAFF.

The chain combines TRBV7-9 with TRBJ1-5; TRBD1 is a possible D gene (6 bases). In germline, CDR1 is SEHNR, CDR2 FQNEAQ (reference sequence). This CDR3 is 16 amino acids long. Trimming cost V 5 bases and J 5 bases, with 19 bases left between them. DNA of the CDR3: TGTGCCAGCAGCCCCAACAGGGTGGGTTTGCATCAGCCCCAGCATTTT. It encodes CASSPNRVGLHQPQHF.